The rows below give T cell receptor beta chains drawn from one sample of a study of beta chain features in type 1 diabetes. Assay: immunoSEQ multiplex PCR; the TCRdb copy retains only in-frame clones and omits some. Here the sample spans 110,000 or so clones, about 40% being singletons. Material: stem cell memory CD4+ T cells from blood. The receptor set was obtained from a woman under 30 in good health. Both conserved end residues are part of each CDR3. The D gene is left open where the match is weak. The size field is filled for only some rows; it gives once, few, many or a size class.

J gene	D gene	clone size	V gene	CDR3 DNA	CDR3 protein
TRBJ2-1	TRBD1	few	TRBV28	TGTGCCAGCAAGGACAGGGTTAGCAATGAGCAGTTCTTC	CASKDRVSNEQFF
TRBJ2-5	-	few	TRBV18	TGTGCCAGCTCACCACCAGGACTGGGAGAGACCCAGTACTTC	CASSPPGLGETQYF
TRBJ1-5	TRBD1	few	TRBV23-1	TGCGCCAGCCGAAACTACGGGACAGGGCTCAATCAGCCCCAGCATTTT	CASRNYGTGLNQPQHF
TRBJ2-3	-	-	TRBV4-1	TGCGCCAGCAGCCAAGAGACTTCTAGCACAGATACGCAGTATTTT	CASSQETSSTDTQYF
TRBJ2-1	TRBD1	-	TRBV7-6	TGTGCCAGCAGCTCCCGACAGGGACGCAATGAGCAGTTCTTC	CASSSRQGRNEQFF
TRBJ2-2	TRBD2	-	TRBV25-1	TGTGCCAGCTGGCCTAGCGGGAACACCGGGGAGCTGTTTTTT	CASWPSGNTGELFF
TRBJ2-1	-	few	TRBV28	TGTGCCAGCAGTTTCGGGACTGTGTACAATGAGCAGTTCTTC	CASSFGTVYNEQFF
TRBJ2-6	-	few	TRBV5-1	TGCGCCAGCAGCTTGCCCACAGGGAACGGGGCCAACGTCCTGACTTTC	CASSLPTGNGANVLTF
TRBJ1-5	-	few	TRBV7-8	TGTGCCAGCAGCTTAGCGAGGGACTTCAATCAGCCCCAGCATTTT	CASSLARDFNQPQHF
TRBJ1-2	TRBD1	few	TRBV29-1	TGCAGCGTTGAAATCAGACAGGGGAAACGAAATGGCTACACCTTC	CSVEIRQGKRNGYTF
TRBJ2-2	TRBD1	-	TRBV6-5	TGTGCCAGCAGTTACTCGTGGACAGGGACCGGGGAGCTGTTTTTT	CASSYSWTGTGELFF
TRBJ2-1	-	-	TRBV29-1	TGCAGCGTTGCAACAGACCACCTATACAATGAGCAGTTCTTC	CSVATDHLYNEQFF
TRBJ2-5	-	few	TRBV7-2	TGTGCCAGCAGCCCACCACCTGGGCGCCATAGGGGGACCCAGTACTTC	CASSPPPGRHRGTQYF
TRBJ2-5	-	-	TRBV27	TGTGCCAGCAGTTTAGTGCAAGATCGGGGGACCCAGTACTTC	CASSLVQDRGTQYF
TRBJ1-4	-	-	TRBV27	TGTGCCAGCAGTTTTATGGGATGGGACTCTCCCCTAAAACTGTTTTTT	CASSFMGWDSPLKLFF
TRBJ2-7	-	-	TRBV28	TGTGCCAGCGGACCGGGACAGGGCCCTCCCGAGCGGGAGCGGAAGTACTTC	CASGPGQGPPERERKYF
TRBJ1-5	-	-	TRBV28	TGTGCCAGCAGTCCGCGACGAGGGATCGGAAGCAATCAGCCCCAGCATTTT	CASSPRRGIGSNQPQHF